This T cell receptor (beta chain) comes out of a study of T cell changes during pregnancy in multiple sclerosis. Germline V gene data show CDR1 as SGHTA and CDR2 as FQGNSA. The CDR3 is 17 residues long. Trimming removed 4 bases at V and 2 bases at J, with 18 bases between. Method: immunoSEQ multiplex PCR; TCRdb's copy keeps in-frame clones and lacks some. There are about 120,000 clones in the sample; 80% to 95% occur only once, and 6.2% lies in the top ten. The sequencing used peripheral blood, collected before pregnancy. The chain links TRBV7-2 to TRBJ1-3; D remains ambiguous. The receptor's source is a female donor with multiple sclerosis, enrolled in a pregnancy study. This CDR3 is CASSYRFRQVAGNTIYF. The CDR3 region has the DNA TGTGCCAGCAGCTATCGCTTTCGCCAGGTCGCTGGAAACACCATATATTTT.